This T cell receptor beta chain is from a study of blood T cell repertoires in COVID-19. Participants were aged about 18 to 90 years, lived in 24 US areas, and enrolled virtually. Study processing details: How many nucleated cells were present was estimated from reference gene primer amplification. Clones were read by immunoSEQ multiplex PCR, and TCRdb kept only the in-frame ones, dropping some. The D gene and trimming were derived from the DNA, and the V and J assignments and clone size from that table. The top ten hold less than 5% of the sample, which has 200,000 or so clones, just over 85% seen once. The CDR3 contains 16 residues. Germline loops: CDR1 SGHNT, CDR2 YENEEA. The V segment lost 1 base and the J segment 5 bases; nucleotides outside the gene matches: 7.

Sequenced: PBMCs or T cells enriched from blood (not recorded which). This TCR was sampled from a woman aged 35 to 49 with acute COVID-19. The chain is built from TRBV11-3 and TRBJ2-2; TRBD2 agrees at 7 bases. In DNA form, the CDR3 reads TGTGCCAGCAGCTTAGTTGCGGGAGTAGGGACCGGGGAGCTGTTTTTT. Translated: CASSLVAGVGTGELFF.